This is a list of T cell receptor beta chains from one sample in a study of OX40 agonist ivuxolimab in advanced cancers. Sequenced by immunoSEQ multiplex PCR; TCRdb stores in-frame clones only, minus some. The sample consists of tens of thousands of clones, around 87% of them appearing once. The starting material was CD4+ or CD8+ T cells sorted from blood, obtained in a trial of the OX40 agonist ivuxolimab. The receptors originated from an adult with an advanced solid tumor such as melanoma, head and neck, liver or kidney cancer. Both conserved end residues are part of each CDR3. A D gene is named only where the DNA matches it firmly. Size tells how often a clone was seen (once, few, many) or the class of an expanded clone, and some rows leave it out.

j_call	d_call	clone_size	v_call	cdr3_nt	cdr3_aa
TRBJ2-1	TRBD2	.	TRBV4-3	TGCGCCAGCAGCCAAGAATCCGCGGGGGGGCGCGATGAGCAGTTCTTC	CASSQESAGGRDEQFF
TRBJ1-1	.	.	TRBV19	TGTGCCAGTAGCCTTTTTGGAGGGAACACTGAAGCTTTCTTT	CASSLFGGNTEAFF
TRBJ2-2	.	few	TRBV6-5	TGTGCCAGCAGTTACACGGGGGCCGGGGAGCTGTTTTTT	CASSYTGAGELFF
TRBJ2-5	.	.	TRBV5-8	TGTGCCAGCAGCTCATCCCAAGGGGCGCTAGAGACCCAGTACTTC	CASSSSQGALETQYF
TRBJ1-2	.	.	TRBV7-2	TGTGCCAGCAGCTTTATGACAGCTTATGGCTACACCTTC	CASSFMTAYGYTF
TRBJ1-1	.	.	TRBV28	TGTGCCAGCAGTTTTCAACGGGTCTTGAACACTGAAGCTTTCTTT	CASSFQRVLNTEAFF
TRBJ1-1	TRBD1	.	TRBV2	TGTGCCAGCAGTGTTCCGCAGGGGGCTGGCACTGAAGCTTTCTTT	CASSVPQGAGTEAFF
TRBJ2-7	TRBD1	once	TRBV27	TGTGCCAGCAGTTCCGGGACAGGGAACGAGCAGTACTTC	CASSSGTGNEQYF
TRBJ2-2	TRBD1	.	TRBV2	TGTGCCAGCAGTGATTTATCCGACAGGGGCACCGGGGAGCTGTTTTTT	CASSDLSDRGTGELFF
TRBJ1-2	TRBD1	.	TRBV7-8	TGTGCCAGCAGCCACCTATTAGACAGGGACGACTATGGCTACACCTTC	CASSHLLDRDDYGYTF
TRBJ1-3	.	.	TRBV19	TGTGCCAGTACCATAACAGGGACCTTCGGAAACACCATATATTTT	CASTITGTFGNTIYF
TRBJ1-3	TRBD1	.	TRBV7-9	TGTGCCAGCAGCTTAGGGATCCCAGGGGGTCCTGGAAACACCATATATTTT	CASSLGIPGGPGNTIYF
TRBJ1-1	.	few	TRBV9	TGTGCCAGCGGTAGGGGCTTGAACACTGAAGCTTTCTTT	CASGRGLNTEAFF
TRBJ2-3	.	.	TRBV9	TGTGCCAGCAGCGGTCAAGGGATGTTCACAGATACGCAGTATTTT	CASSGQGMFTDTQYF
TRBJ1-1	.	.	TRBV18	TGTGCCAGCTCCTTGAACAGGGTTGGCATTTCCATGAACACTGAAGCTTTCTTT	CASSLNRVGISMNTEAFF
TRBJ2-1	.	.	TRBV6-1	TGTGCCAGCAGTGAAATTGGGCGGACCTACAATGAGCAGTTCTTC	CASSEIGRTYNEQFF
TRBJ2-1	TRBD2	.	TRBV10-3	TGTGCCATCAGTTCCACTAGCGGTTACAATGAGCAGTTCTTC	CAISSTSGYNEQFF
TRBJ1-1	.	.	TRBV27	TGTGCCAGCAGTTTAAACGGGGCGCCAAACACTGAAGCTTTCTTT	CASSLNGAPNTEAFF
TRBJ2-7	.	.	TRBV28	TGTGCCAGCAGTGTGGGGGCAGCCAGAAAATTATACGAGCAGTACTTC	CASSVGAARKLYEQYF
TRBJ2-7	TRBD1	.	TRBV6-5	TGTGCCAGCATGGCAGGGGGCTCCTACGAGCAGTACTTC	CASMAGGSYEQYF
TRBJ2-2	.	.	TRBV5-1	TGCGCCAGCAGCTTGAGTGCCGGGGAGCTGTTTTTT	CASSLSAGELFF
TRBJ2-1	.	.	TRBV30	TGTGCCAAACAAGGGGGGCTGGATGAGCAGTTCTTC	CAKQGGLDEQFF
TRBJ1-1	.	.	TRBV6-6	TGTGCCAGCACCCTCGGGGGTCTAGGGACTGAAGCTTTCTTT	CASTLGGLGTEAFF
TRBJ2-1	.	.	TRBV4-3	TGCGCCAGCAGCCAAGAAAACGGTCCTAGGTACAATGAGCAGTTCTTC	CASSQENGPRYNEQFF
TRBJ1-4	.	once	TRBV27	TGTGCCAGCAGCAAAAAGGGGGGTACTAATGAAAAACTGTTTTTT	CASSKKGGTNEKLFF
TRBJ1-1	.	.	TRBV28	TGTGCCAGCAGTTTCGAGAGGGGTTCCACTGAAGCTTTCTTT	CASSFERGSTEAFF
TRBJ1-4	.	.	TRBV6-5	TGTGCCAGCAGTCGGAACGTAATGGAGGAAAAACTGTTTTTT	CASSRNVMEEKLFF
TRBJ1-5	TRBD1	few	TRBV11-2	TGTGCCAGCAGCCACACAGGGGATCAGCCCCAGCATTTT	CASSHTGDQPQHF
TRBJ2-7	.	once	TRBV11-2	TGTGCCAGCAGCCCCGGGACACCCTTCTACGAGCAGTACTTC	CASSPGTPFYEQYF
TRBJ2-1	.	once	TRBV5-1	TGCGCCAGCAGCTTGGTCCCGGACATAGCCTACAATGAGCAGTTCTTC	CASSLVPDIAYNEQFF
TRBJ2-1	.	once	TRBV19	TGTGCCAGTAGTCTAACAGACTACAATGAGCAGTTCTTC	CASSLTDYNEQFF
TRBJ1-1	.	.	TRBV6-5	TGTGCCAGCAGTTACTCAGAGGGCACTGAAGCTTTCTTT	CASSYSEGTEAFF
TRBJ1-2	TRBD1	.	TRBV7-9	TGTGCCAGCAGCTTCTCACCTTGGACAGGCTATGGCTACACCTTC	CASSFSPWTGYGYTF
TRBJ1-1	.	.	TRBV15	TGTGCCACTAGTCTACAGACAGTTTTGAACACTGAAGCTTTCTTT	CATSLQTVLNTEAFF
TRBJ2-3	TRBD2	.	TRBV11-3	TGTGCCAGCAGCCACCCCGAGCGGGGCCTGGGTGATACGCAGTATTTT	CASSHPERGLGDTQYF
TRBJ2-7	TRBD2	.	TRBV4-2	TGTGCCAGCAGCCTCGACTGGGGGACTAGCGGAAACGAGCAGTACTTC	CASSLDWGTSGNEQYF
TRBJ1-1	.	once	TRBV2	TGTGCCAGCACCGAAGGGGGAAACACTGAAGCTTTCTTT	CASTEGGNTEAFF
TRBJ2-5	TRBD2	.	TRBV27	TGTGCCAGCAGTTGGGGACTAGCGGGAGTGGAAGAGACCCAGTACTTC	CASSWGLAGVEETQYF
TRBJ1-2	.	.	TRBV7-2	TGTGCCAGCAGCTTGGTGACAGGCGGAAACTATGGCTACACCTTC	CASSLVTGGNYGYTF
TRBJ2-1	.	.	TRBV27	TGTGCCAGCAGTACCTACAGTAGCTCCTACAATGAGCAGTTCTTC	CASSTYSSSYNEQFF
TRBJ2-5	.	.	TRBV5-1	TGCGCCAGCAGCTTGAATGGATACCAAGAGACCCAGTACTTC	CASSLNGYQETQYF
TRBJ2-5	.	.	TRBV10-3	TGTGCCATCAGTGACATCCGCACAGGGAAACGAGAGACCCAGTACTTC	CAISDIRTGKRETQYF
TRBJ2-7	.	.	TRBV5-1	TGCGCCAGCAGCTTGGTCGCGTCAGGGACGAACGAGCAGTACTTC	CASSLVASGTNEQYF
TRBJ2-1	.	once	TRBV9	TGTGCCAGCAGCGTAATCAGCGACAATGAGCAGTTCTTC	CASSVISDNEQFF
TRBJ1-5	.	.	TRBV27	TGTGCCAGCAGTCCGGGCAATCAGCCCCAGCATTTT	CASSPGNQPQHF
TRBJ2-5	.	.	TRBV7-9	TGTGCCAGCAGCTTAGAGCTAGGAGTGGAGACCCAGTACTTC	CASSLELGVETQYF
TRBJ2-5	.	.	TRBV4-1	TGCGCCAGCAGCCAAGAACCGGTGGGGGGAGAGACCCAGTACTTC	CASSQEPVGGETQYF
TRBJ1-2	.	.	TRBV6-6	TGTGCCAGCAGTTACTCGTTCGGGGGCCATGGCTACACCTTC	CASSYSFGGHGYTF
TRBJ1-1	.	.	TRBV4-3	TGCGCCAGCAGCCAAGATAGTGACAGGAACACTGAAGCTTTCTTT	CASSQDSDRNTEAFF